This paragraph covers one TCR beta chain sequence. These data come from a study of blood T cell repertoires in COVID-19. As for the study in general: The United States, Italy and Spain provided the acute and convalescent COVID-19 samples. From T cells, B-cell-depleted T cells, or PBMCs came the material, which was cDNA or gDNA.

In the original workflow: Estimates of nucleated cell counts were drawn from the amplification of reference gene primers. The protocol was immunoSEQ multiplex PCR, while the TCRdb copy is restricted to in-frame clones and leaves out a portion. For V, J and clone size, that table is used; D and trimming come from the DNA. The sample carries fewer than 45,000 clones, approximately 81% recorded once. The germline gives CDR1 LGHNT, CDR2 FRNRAP. V lost 6 bases to trimming and J lost 5 bases, with 17 bases between them. This CDR3 is built from 15 residues. The TCR was taken from a human donor in a cohort sampled during active COVID-19. V gene TRBV12-5 combines with J gene TRBJ2-1; the D gene is possibly TRBD2 (5 bases). The sequencing input was peripheral blood. CDR3 coding DNA: TGTGCTAGTGGGCGGCAACTAGGCCCCCACAATGAGCAGTTCTTC. As protein: CASGRQLGPHNEQFF.